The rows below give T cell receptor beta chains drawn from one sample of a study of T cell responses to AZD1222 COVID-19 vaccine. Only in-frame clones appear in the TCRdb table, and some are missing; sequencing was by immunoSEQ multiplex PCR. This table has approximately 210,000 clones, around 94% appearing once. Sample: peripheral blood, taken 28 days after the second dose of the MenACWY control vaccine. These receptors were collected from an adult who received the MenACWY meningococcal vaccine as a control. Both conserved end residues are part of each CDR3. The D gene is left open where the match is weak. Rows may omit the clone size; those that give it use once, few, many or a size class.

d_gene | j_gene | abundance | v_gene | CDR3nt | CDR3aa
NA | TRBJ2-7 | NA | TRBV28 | TGTGCCAGCAGTCCCCCCCTTAAGACAAAGGATCCTTACGAGCAGTACTTC | CASSPPLKTKDPYEQYF
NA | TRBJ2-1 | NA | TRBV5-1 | TGCGCCAGCAGCCCGCAGGGGACTATCCATGAGCAGTTCTTC | CASSPQGTIHEQFF
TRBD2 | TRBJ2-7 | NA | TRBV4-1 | TGCGCCAGCAGGGGGGGGAGTGGCGAGCAGTACTTC | CASRGGSGEQYF
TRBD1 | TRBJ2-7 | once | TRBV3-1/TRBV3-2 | TGTGCCAGCAGCCTCCCGGGACAGGGAGTCTACGAGCAGTACTTC | CASSLPGQGVYEQYF
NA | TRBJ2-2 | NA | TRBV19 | TGTGCCAGTAGTATGGTAGGGCCGAACACCGGGGAGCTGTTTTTT | CASSMVGPNTGELFF
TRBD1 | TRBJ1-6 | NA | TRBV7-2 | TGTGCCAGCAGCCCGGAACAGGGGGCCAGTTCACCCCTCCACTTT | CASSPEQGASSPLHF
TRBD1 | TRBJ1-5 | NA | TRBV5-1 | TGCGCCAGCAGCCCCGGACAGGGTCGAAATCAGCCCCAGCATTTT | CASSPGQGRNQPQHF
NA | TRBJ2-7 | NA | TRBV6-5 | TGTGCCAGCAGCACGGGGATCCGAGCCTACGAGCAGTACTTC | CASSTGIRAYEQYF
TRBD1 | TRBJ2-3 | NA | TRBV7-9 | TGTGCCAGCAGCTTAGTCGGGACAGGGGGAGATACGCAGTATTTT | CASSLVGTGGDTQYF
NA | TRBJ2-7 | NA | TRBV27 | TGTGCCAGCAGTTTATTGGGCCCTTACGAGCAGTACTTC | CASSLLGPYEQYF
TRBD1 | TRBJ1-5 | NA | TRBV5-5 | TGTGCCAGCAGCTTGACGGGACAGGGGGTCGGTCAGCCCCAGCATTTT | CASSLTGQGVGQPQHF